This TCR beta chain was identified during a study of blood T cell repertoires in COVID-19. V trimming: 11 bases; J trimming: 14 bases; junction bases outside the gene matches: 5. This CDR3 is built from 10 residues. Germline V gene lookup returns CDR1 MNHEY and CDR2 SMNVEV (reference sequence). Assay used: immunoSEQ multiplex PCR; TCRdb lists only in-frame clones, some missing. The table includes roughly 230,000 clones, more than 75% detected once. The sequenced sample was PBMCs or T cells enriched from blood (not recorded which). V and J are TRBV27 and TRBJ2-3; the match to TRBD2 covers 12 bases. This receptor was taken from a woman between 50 and 59 years old who had been exposed to COVID-19. The DNA for the CDR3 is TGTGCCCGACTAGCGGGGGAGGGGTATTTT. Protein product: CARLAGEGYF.